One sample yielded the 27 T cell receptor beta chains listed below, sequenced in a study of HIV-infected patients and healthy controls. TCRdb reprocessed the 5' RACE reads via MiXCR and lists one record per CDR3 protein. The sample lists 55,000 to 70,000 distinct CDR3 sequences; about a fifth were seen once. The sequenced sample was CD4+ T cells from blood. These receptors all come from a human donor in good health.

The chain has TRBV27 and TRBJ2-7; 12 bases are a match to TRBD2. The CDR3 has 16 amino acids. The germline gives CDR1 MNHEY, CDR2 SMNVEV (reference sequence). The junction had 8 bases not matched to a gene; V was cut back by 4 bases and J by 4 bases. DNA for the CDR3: TGTGCCAGCAGTTACACGCTAGCGGGAGGGCGGTACGAGCAGTACTTC. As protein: CASSYTLAGGRYEQYF.

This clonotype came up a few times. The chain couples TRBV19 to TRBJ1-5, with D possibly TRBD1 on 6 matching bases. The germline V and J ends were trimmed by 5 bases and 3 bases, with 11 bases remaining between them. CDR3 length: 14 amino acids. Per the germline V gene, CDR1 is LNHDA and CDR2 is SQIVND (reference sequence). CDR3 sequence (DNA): TGTGCCAGTAGTGACAGGAGATCCAATCAGCCCCAGCATTTT. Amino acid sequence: CASSDRRSNQPQHF.

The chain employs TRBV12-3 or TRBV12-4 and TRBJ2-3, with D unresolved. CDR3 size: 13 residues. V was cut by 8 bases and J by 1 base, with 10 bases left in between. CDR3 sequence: CASGPSGTDTQYF. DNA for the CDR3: TGTGCCAGCGGGCCTTCCGGCACAGATACGCAGTATTTT.

The CDR3 protein is CATSPGLSGNTIYF. The CDR3 DNA sequence: TGTGCCACCAGTCCCGGGCTGTCTGGAAACACCATATATTTT. The rearrangement uses TRBV15 and TRBJ1-3; D uncertain. The V gene's germline CDR1 is LNHNV and CDR2 YYDKDF (reference sequence). CDR3 length: 14 amino acids. V lost 6 bases to trimming and J lost 1 base, with 10 bases between them.

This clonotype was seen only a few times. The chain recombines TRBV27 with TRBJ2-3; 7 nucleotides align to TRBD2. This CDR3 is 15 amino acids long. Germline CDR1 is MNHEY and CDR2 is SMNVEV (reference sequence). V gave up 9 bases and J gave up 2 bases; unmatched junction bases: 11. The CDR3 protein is CARGPREDYTDTQYF. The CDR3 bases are TGTGCCAGGGGTCCCCGGGAGGATTACACAGATACGCAGTATTTT.

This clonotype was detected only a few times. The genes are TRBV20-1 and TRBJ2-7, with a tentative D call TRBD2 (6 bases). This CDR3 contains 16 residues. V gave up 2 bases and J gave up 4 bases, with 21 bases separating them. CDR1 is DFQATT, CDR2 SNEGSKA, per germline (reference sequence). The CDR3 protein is CSARIGNSRDSYEQYF. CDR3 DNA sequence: TGCAGTGCTAGAATTGGGAACTCTCGGGACTCGTACGAGCAGTACTTC.

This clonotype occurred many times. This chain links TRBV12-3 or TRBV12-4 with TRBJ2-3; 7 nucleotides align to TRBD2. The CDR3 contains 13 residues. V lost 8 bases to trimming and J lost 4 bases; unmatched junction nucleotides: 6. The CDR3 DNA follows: TGTGCCAGCGCCCGGGGGGACTCAGATACGCAGTATTTT. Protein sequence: CASARGDSDTQYF.

The CDR3 spells CATSDFARSNQPQHF. CDR3 bases: TGTGCCACCAGTGATTTTGCACGTAGCAATCAGCCCCAGCATTTT. This chain connects TRBV24-1 to TRBJ1-5, with no clear D. Trimming pared 1 base from V and 0 bases from J, leaving 6 bases between. Looked up from germline, CDR1 is KGHDR and CDR2 is SFDVKD. The CDR3 is made up of 15 amino acids.

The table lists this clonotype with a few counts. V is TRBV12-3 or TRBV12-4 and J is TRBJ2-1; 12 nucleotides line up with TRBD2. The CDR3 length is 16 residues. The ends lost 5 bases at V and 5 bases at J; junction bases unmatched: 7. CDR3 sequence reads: CASSRKLAGGDNEQFF. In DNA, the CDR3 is TGTGCCAGCAGTCGCAAACTAGCGGGAGGAGACAATGAGCAGTTCTTC.

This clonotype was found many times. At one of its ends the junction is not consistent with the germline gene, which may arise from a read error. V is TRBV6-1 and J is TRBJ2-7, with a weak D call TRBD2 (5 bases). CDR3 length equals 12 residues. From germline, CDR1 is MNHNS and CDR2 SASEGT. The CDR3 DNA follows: TGTGCCAGCAGTGAATTTGGGTCGGGAAAGGCATTC. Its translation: CASSEFGSGKAF.

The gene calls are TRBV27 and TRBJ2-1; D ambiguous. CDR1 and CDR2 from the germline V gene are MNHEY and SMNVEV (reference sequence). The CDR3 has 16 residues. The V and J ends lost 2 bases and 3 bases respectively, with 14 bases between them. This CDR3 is CASSLRPTSRYNEQFF. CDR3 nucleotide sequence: TGTGCCAGCAGTTTACGTCCTACCTCCCGCTACAATGAGCAGTTCTTC.

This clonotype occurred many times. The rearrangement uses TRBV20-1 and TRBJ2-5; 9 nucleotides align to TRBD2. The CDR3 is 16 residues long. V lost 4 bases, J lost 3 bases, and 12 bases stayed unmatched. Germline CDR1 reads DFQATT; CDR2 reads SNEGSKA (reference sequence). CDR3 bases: TGCAGTGCTACCCTATTCGGGGGCGGGAGGGAAGAGACCCAGTACTTC. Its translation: CSATLFGGGREETQYF.

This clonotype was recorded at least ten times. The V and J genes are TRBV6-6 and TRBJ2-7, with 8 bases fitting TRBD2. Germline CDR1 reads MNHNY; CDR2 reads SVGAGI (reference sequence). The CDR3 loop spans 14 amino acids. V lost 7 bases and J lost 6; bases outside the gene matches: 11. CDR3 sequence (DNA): TGTGCCAGCAATATCGAGCGGGAGCAACCCGAGCAGTACTTC. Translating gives CASNIEREQPEQYF.

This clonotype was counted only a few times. DNA for the CDR3: TGTGCCAGCAGCCGTCCCCCGGGACAGGGTAACACTGAAGCTTTCTTT. This codes for CASSRPPGQGNTEAFF. This rearrangement joins TRBV14 to TRBJ1-1; TRBD1 matches 9 bases. Germline CDR1 reads SGHDN; CDR2 reads FVKESK. The CDR3 consists of 16 residues. Trimming took 4 bases from V and 2 from J; bases not matched to a gene: 8.

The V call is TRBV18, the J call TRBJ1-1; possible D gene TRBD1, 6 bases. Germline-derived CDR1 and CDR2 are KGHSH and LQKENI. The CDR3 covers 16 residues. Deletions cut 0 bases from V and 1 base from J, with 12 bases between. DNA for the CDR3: TGTGCCAGCTCACCACCCACCCGGGGGCAGAACACTGAAGCTTTCTTT. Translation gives CASSPPTRGQNTEAFF.

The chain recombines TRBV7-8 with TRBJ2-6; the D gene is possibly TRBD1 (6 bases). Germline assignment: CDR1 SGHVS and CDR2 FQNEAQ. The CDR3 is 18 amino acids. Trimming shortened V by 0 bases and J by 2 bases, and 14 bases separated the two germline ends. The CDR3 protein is CASSLASRGTTGANVLTF. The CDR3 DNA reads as TGTGCCAGCAGCTTAGCGTCCAGGGGAACCACTGGGGCCAACGTCCTGACTTTC.

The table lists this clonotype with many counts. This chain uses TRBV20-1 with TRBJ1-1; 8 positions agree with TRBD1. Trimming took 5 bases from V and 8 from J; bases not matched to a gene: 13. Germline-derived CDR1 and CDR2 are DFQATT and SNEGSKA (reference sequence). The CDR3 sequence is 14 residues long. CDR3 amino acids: CSASKRTGLEEAFF. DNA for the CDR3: TGCAGTGCTTCAAAACGGACAGGGTTAGAGGAAGCTTTCTTT.

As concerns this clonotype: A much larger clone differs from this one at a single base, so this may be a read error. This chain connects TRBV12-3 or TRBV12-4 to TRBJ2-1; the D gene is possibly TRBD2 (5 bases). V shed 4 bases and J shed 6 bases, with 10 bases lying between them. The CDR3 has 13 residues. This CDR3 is CASSSDYANEQFF. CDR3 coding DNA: TGTGCCAGCAGTTCAGACTATGCCAATGAGCAGTTCTTC.

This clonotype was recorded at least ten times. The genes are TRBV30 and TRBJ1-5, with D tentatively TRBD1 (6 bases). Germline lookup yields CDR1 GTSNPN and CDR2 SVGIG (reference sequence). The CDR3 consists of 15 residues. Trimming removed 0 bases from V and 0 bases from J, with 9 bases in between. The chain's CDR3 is CAWSVTGYSNQPQHF. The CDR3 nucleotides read TGTGCCTGGAGTGTTACAGGGTATAGCAATCAGCCCCAGCATTTT. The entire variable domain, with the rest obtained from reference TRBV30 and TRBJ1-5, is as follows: SQTIHQWPATLVQPVGSPLSLECTVEGTSNPNLYWYRQAAGRGLQLLFYSVGIGQISSEVPQNLSASRPQDRQFILSSKKLLLSDSGFYLCAWSVTGYSNQPQHFGDGTRLSIL.

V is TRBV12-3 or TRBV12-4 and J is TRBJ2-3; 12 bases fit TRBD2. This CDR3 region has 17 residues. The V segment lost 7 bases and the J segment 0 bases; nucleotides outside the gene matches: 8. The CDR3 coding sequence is TGTGCCAGCATCACGGGACTAGCGGGCTCTAGCACAGATACGCAGTATTTT. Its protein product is CASITGLAGSSTDTQYF.

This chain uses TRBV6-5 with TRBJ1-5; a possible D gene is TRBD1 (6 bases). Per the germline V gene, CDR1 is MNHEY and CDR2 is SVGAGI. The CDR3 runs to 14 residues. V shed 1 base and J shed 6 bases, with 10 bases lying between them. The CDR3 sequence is CASSYLGRGQPQHF. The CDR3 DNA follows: TGTGCCAGCAGTTACTTGGGCAGGGGTCAGCCCCAGCATTTT.

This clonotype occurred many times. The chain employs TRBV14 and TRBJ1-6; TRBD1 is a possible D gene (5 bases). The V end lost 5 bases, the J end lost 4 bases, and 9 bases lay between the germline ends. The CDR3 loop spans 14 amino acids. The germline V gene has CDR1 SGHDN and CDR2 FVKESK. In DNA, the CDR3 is TGTGCCAGCAGCGACGACAGTTATAATTCACCCCTCCACTTT. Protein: CASSDDSYNSPLHF.

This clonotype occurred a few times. The CDR3 is CASSTGTGVGGNQPQHF. In nucleotides, the CDR3 is TGTGCCAGCAGTACCGGGACAGGGGTCGGGGGCAATCAGCCCCAGCATTTT. The gene calls are TRBV6-2 or TRBV6-3 and TRBJ1-5, with 10 bases that match TRBD1. The V gene's germline CDR1 is MNHEY and CDR2 SVGEGT. Trimming at V came to 5 bases and at J to 2 bases, leaving 9 bases not matched to a gene. CDR3 size: 17 residues.

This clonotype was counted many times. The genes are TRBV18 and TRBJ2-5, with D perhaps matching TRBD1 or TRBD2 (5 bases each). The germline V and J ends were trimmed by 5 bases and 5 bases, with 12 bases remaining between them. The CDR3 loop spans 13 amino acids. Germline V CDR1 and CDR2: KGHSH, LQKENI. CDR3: CASSGTWQETQYF. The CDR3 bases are TGTGCCAGCTCAGGGACGTGGCAGGAGACCCAGTACTTC.

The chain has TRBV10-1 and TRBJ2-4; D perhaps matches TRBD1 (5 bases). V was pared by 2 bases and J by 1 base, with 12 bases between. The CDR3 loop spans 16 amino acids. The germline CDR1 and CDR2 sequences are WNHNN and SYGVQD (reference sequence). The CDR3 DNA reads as TGCGCCAGCAGTGAGGCCCCGGCAGGGGCCAAAAACATTCAGTACTTC. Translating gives CASSEAPAGAKNIQYF.

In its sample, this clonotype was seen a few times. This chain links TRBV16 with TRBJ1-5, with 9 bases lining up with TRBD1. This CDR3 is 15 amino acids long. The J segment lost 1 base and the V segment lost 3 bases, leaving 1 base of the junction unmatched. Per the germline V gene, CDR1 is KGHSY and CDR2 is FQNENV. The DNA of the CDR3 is TGTGCCAGCAGCCACGGGACAGGGAGCAATCAGCCCCAGCATTTT. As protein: CASSHGTGSNQPQHF.

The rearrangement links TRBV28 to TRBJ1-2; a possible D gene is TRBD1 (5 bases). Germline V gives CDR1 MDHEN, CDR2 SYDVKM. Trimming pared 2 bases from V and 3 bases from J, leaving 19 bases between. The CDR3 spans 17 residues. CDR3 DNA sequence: TGTGCCAGCAGTTTAAATCCCGCGCGGGGACTGGACTATGGCTACACCTTC. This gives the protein CASSLNPARGLDYGYTF.